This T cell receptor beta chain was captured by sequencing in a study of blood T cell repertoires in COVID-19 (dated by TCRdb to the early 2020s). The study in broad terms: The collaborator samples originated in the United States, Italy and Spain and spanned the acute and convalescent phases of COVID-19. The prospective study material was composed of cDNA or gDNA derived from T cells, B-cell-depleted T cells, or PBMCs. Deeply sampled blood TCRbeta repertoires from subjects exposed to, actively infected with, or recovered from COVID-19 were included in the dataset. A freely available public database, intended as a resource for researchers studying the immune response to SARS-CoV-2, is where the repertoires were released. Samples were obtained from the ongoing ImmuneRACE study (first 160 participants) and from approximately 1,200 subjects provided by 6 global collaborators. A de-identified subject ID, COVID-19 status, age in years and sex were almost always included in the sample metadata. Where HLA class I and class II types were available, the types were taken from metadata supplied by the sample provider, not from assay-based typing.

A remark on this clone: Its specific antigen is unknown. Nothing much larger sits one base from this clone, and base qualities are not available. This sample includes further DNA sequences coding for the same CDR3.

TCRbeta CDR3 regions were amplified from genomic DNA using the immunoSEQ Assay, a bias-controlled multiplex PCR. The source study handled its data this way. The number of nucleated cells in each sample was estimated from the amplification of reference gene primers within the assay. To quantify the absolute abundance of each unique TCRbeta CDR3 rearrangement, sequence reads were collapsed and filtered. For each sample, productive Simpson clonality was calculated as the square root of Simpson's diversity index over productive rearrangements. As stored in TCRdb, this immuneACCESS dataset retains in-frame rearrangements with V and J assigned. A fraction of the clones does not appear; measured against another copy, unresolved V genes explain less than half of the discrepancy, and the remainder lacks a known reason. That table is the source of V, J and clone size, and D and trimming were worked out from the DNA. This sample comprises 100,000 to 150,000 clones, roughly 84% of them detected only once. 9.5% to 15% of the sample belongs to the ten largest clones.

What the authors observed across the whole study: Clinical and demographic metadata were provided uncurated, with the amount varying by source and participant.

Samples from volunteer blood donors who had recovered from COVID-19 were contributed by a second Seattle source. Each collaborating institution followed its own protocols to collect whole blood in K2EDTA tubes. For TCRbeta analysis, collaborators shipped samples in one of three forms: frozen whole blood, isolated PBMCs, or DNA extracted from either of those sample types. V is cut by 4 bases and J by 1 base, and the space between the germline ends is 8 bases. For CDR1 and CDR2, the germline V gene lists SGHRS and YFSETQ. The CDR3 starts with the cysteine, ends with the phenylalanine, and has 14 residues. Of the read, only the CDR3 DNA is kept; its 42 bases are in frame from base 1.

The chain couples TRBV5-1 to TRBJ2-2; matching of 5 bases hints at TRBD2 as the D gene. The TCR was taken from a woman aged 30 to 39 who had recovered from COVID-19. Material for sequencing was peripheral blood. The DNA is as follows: TGCGCCAGCAGCCCGGGGAGGAACACCGGGGAGCTGTTTTTT. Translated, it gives CASSPGRNTGELFF.